The rows below give T cell receptor beta chains drawn from one sample of a study of neurological immune-mediated disorders. TCRdb fed the 5' RACE reads into MiXCR, producing one record per CDR3 protein. The sample shows tens of thousands of distinct CDR3 sequences, about 8% of them seen only once. The material sequenced was PBMCs. Receptor source: a woman in her 40s in good health. The CDR3 runs from the conserved cysteine through the conserved F or W.

j_call | v_call | cdr3_aa
TRBJ2-1 | TRBV5-1 | CASSLDNEQFF
TRBJ2-1 | TRBV5-1 | CASSNGQGSYNEQFF
TRBJ2-5 | TRBV6-5 | CASSYSGSTQYF
TRBJ2-1 | TRBV5-1 | CASSFWDGSYNEQFF
TRBJ1-1 | TRBV7-6 | CASSPSPGAEAFF
TRBJ1-5 | TRBV4-1 | CASSQDGGFGNQPQHF
TRBJ1-1 | TRBV4-3 | CASSQASRGNTEAFF
TRBJ2-7 | TRBV5-1 | CAQSDGGCSYEQYF
TRBJ2-2 | TRBV2 | CASSALGELFF
TRBJ2-7 | TRBV5-1 | CASSRDYDEQYF
TRBJ2-3 | TRBV5-4 | CASSLGAGTSTDTQYF
TRBJ1-2 | TRBV6-2/TRBV6-3 | CASSSGLTYGYTF
TRBJ1-2 | TRBV7-9 | CASSRDSRGYTF
TRBJ2-7 | TRBV4-1 | CASSQGHGAGRPYEQYF
TRBJ2-3 | TRBV9 | CASSGRQGSTDTQYF
TRBJ2-5 | TRBV6-6 | CASSYGVGTLQETQYF
TRBJ2-2 | TRBV12-3/TRBV12-4 | CASSSRDRGNVGGELFF
TRBJ2-3 | TRBV13 | CASSPGTSGRVGDTQYF
TRBJ2-5 | TRBV12-3/TRBV12-4 | CASSSGTSEETQYF
TRBJ2-5 | TRBV6-6 | CASSYGQGLAETQYF
TRBJ2-1 | TRBV7-2 | CASRKPGLPSNEQFF
TRBJ1-1 | TRBV12-3/TRBV12-4 | CASSLLGTLEAFF
TRBJ2-1 | TRBV4-2 | CASSHVGGRQNTYNEQFF
TRBJ2-3 | TRBV7-2 | CASSSLRDTTDTQYF
TRBJ2-5 | TRBV15 | CATSGKQETQYF
TRBJ2-1 | TRBV4-2 | CASSPRVSGDSYNEQFF
TRBJ2-5 | TRBV5-1 | CASSLTGLGGRAGETQYF
TRBJ2-1 | TRBV27 | CASSGSHAGSYNEQFF
TRBJ2-5 | TRBV12-3/TRBV12-4 | CASRTDSKETQYF
TRBJ1-1 | TRBV7-2 | CASSFGRGHTEAFF
TRBJ2-1 | TRBV9 | CASTRTATVDEQFF